One and the same sample provided the 4 T cell receptor beta chains below, sequenced in a study of preoperative IRX-2 immunotherapy in early breast cancer. As for treatment: preoperative locoregional IRX-2 cytokine immunotherapy. Clones were read by immunoSEQ multiplex PCR, and TCRdb kept only the in-frame ones, dropping some. The sample shows around 2,500 clones, about three quarters of them seen only once. This sample comprised tumor tissue, obtained before IRX-2 immunotherapy. These receptors originate from a human donor with breast cancer.

This chain connects TRBV6-8 to TRBJ1-3; no clear D gene. Trimming left V 6 bases short and J 2 bases short, with 14 bases between. The length of the CDR3 is 15 residues. Germline V gives CDR1 MNHGY, CDR2 SAAAGT. CDR3 coding DNA: TGTGCCAGCAGCCTTAACAGCATCACTGGAAACACCATATATTTT. Its translation: CASSLNSITGNTIYF.

The chain uses TRBV14 and TRBJ2-5, with 9 positions matching TRBD2. The CDR3 runs to 13 residues. J lost 9 bases, V lost 8 bases, and 10 bases had no gene match. Germline V gene sequence: CDR1 SGHDN, CDR2 FVKESK. The CDR3 spells CASSIAGEFAQYF. CDR3 sequence (DNA): TGTGCCAGCTCGATAGCGGGAGAATTCGCCCAGTACTTC. Complete variable domain (other parts from reference TRBV14 and TRBJ2-5): EAGVTQFPSHSVIEKGQTVTLRCDPISGHDNLYWYRRVMGKEIKFLLHFVKESKQDESGMPNNRFLAERTGGTYSTLKVQPAELEDSGVYFCASSIAGEFAQYFGPGTRLLVL.

V and J are TRBV8-2 and TRBJ2-6; TRBD1 was called by the table and not checked on the DNA. TRBV8-2 is an annotated pseudogene. The CDR3 has 17 residues. CDR3 region: CASSIGTGRSGANVLTF. The CDR3 bases are TGTGCCAGCAGCATCGGGACAGGAAGATCTGGGGCCAACGTCCTGACTTTC.

V and J are TRBV6-1 and TRBJ1-4, with 8 bases lining up with TRBD1. This CDR3 has 19 residues. Trimming at V came to 0 bases and at J to 0 bases, leaving 9 bases not matched to a gene. Germline V CDR1 and CDR2: MNHNS, SASEGT. DNA of the CDR3: TGTGCCAGCAGTGAAGCCCAGGGGGCTGGTAGATCAACTAATGAAAAACTGTTTTTT. Protein product: CASSEAQGAGRSTNEKLFF.